A single T cell receptor beta chain is shown here with its context. Looked up from germline, CDR1 is MNHNS and CDR2 is SASEGT. This CDR3 contains 16 residues. V was clipped by 1 base and J by 8 bases, with 21 bases between them. The record originates from a study of cytomegalovirus exposure and HLA in healthy donors. A multiplex PCR was run with 60 Vbeta primers and 13 Jbeta primers. This table comes from immunoSEQ multiplex PCR, and its TCRdb copy is limited to in-frame clones, with some not included. Of approximately 130,000 clones in the sample, around 83% were seen once. The source of this sequence is a girl aged 2-10 years in good health and CMV-seronegative. The chain employs TRBV6-1 and TRBJ2-7; a possible D gene is TRBD2 (5 bases). Sequencing input: PBMCs. The CDR3 bases are TGTGCCAGCAGTGAAGGAGATATTTCAGAGGGTTCGAAGCAGTACTTC. This translates into CASSEGDISEGSKQYF.